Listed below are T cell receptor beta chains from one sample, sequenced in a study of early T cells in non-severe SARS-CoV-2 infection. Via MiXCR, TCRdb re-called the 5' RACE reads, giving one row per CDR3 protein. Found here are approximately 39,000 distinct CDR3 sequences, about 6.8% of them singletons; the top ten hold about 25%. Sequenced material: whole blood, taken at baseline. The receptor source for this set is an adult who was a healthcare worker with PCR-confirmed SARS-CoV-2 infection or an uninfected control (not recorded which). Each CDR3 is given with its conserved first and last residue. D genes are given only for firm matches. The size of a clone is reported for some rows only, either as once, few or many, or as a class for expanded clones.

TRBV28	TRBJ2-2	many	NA	CASSPNTPGTGELFF	TGTGCCAGCAGTCCAAACACCCCGGGCACCGGGGAGCTGTTTTTT
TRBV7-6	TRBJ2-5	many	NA	CASSPTGSQETQYF	TGTGCCAGCAGCCCAACAGGGTCCCAAGAGACCCAGTACTTC
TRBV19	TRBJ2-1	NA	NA	CASRRDFSSSYNEQFF	TGTGCCAGTAGGAGGGACTTTTCGAGCTCCTACAATGAGCAGTTCTTC
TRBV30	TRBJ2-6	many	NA	CAWGPYSGANVLTF	TGTGCCTGGGGTCCTTATTCTGGGGCCAACGTCCTGACTTTC
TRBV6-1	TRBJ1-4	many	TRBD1	CASNRDRDGKKLFF	TGTGCCAGCAACAGGGACAGGGACGGTAAAAAACTGTTTTTT
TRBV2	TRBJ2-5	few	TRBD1	CASSRDRDQETQYF	TGTGCCAGCAGCAGAGACAGGGATCAGGAGACCCAGTACTTC
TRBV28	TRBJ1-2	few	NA	CASSLMGTNGYTF	TGTGCCAGCAGTTTAATGGGGACTAATGGCTACACCTTC
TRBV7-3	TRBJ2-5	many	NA	CASSLTLLDQETQYF	TGTGCCAGCAGCTTAACTCTACTAGATCAAGAGACCCAGTACTTC
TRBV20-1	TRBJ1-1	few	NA	CSQPGGGMNTEAFF	TGCAGTCAACCCGGGGGCGGTATGAACACTGAAGCTTTCTTT
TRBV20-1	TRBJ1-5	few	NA	CSARPLDPQPQHF	TGCAGTGCTAGACCCCTGGATCCTCAGCCCCAGCATTTT
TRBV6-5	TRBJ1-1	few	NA	CASSYSQGNTEAFF	TGTGCCAGCAGTTACTCCCAGGGAAACACTGAAGCTTTCTTT
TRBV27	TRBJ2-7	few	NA	CASSLILTKAGGQYF	TGTGCCAGCAGTCTTATCTTGACGAAAGCCGGAGGGCAGTACTTC
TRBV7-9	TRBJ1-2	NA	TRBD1	CASSSRTTGEDGYTF	TGTGCCAGCAGCTCTAGGACTACAGGGGAGGATGGCTACACCTTC
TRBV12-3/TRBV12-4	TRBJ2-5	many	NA	CASSLFFGDAAGETQYF	TGTGCCAGCAGTTTATTCTTCGGGGACGCCGCGGGGGAGACCCAGTACTTC
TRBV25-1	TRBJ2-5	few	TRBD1	CASSELTRTGWETQYF	TGTGCCAGCAGTGAACTCACGCGGACAGGGTGGGAGACCCAGTACTTC
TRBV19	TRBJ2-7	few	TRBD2	CASSTAGAGEQYF	TGTGCCAGTAGTACGGCGGGAGCTGGCGAGCAGTACTTC
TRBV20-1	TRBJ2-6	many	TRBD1	CSARVRDRDAGANVLTF	TGCAGTGCTAGAGTCCGGGACAGGGACGCTGGGGCCAACGTCCTGACTTTC
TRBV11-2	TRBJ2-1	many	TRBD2	CASRSISLREIVRNEQFF	TGTGCCAGCAGATCCATTAGCCTGCGGGAGATAGTGAGGAATGAGCAGTTCTTC
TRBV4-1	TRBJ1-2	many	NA	CASSQNEGEIGYGYTF	TGCGCCAGCAGCCAGAACGAGGGGGAAATTGGTTATGGCTACACCTTC
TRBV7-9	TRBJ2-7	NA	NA	CASSLAPPPSEQYF	TGTGCCAGCAGCTTAGCCCCCCCTCCCTCCGAGCAGTACTTC
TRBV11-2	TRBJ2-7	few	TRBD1	CASSLVGTGLYEQYF	TGTGCCAGCAGCTTAGTCGGGACAGGGTTGTACGAGCAGTACTTC
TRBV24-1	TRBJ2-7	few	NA	CATSDRGYEQYF	TGTGCCACCAGTGATCGAGGGTACGAGCAGTACTTC
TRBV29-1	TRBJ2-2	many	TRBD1	CSVVNRGWSGELFF	TGCAGCGTAGTCAACAGGGGGTGGAGCGGGGAGCTGTTTTTT
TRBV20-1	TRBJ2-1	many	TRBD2	CSAPVSGRSFYNEQFF	TGCAGTGCACCCGTCAGCGGGAGGTCTTTCTACAATGAGCAGTTCTTC
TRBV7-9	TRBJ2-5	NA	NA	CASSLVKETQYF	TGTGCCAGCAGCTTAGTGAAAGAGACCCAGTACTTC
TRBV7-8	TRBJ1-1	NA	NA	CASSLDRVNTEAFF	TGTGCCAGCAGCTTAGACAGGGTGAACACTGAAGCTTTCTTT
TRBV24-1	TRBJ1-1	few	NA	CATSDVTDTEAFF	TGTGCCACCAGTGATGTGACAGACACTGAAGCTTTCTTT
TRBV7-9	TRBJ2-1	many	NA	CASSRGVSSYNEQFF	TGTGCCAGCAGTCGAGGAGTGAGCTCCTACAATGAGCAGTTCTTC
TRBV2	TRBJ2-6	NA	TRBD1	CASSATGVTFSGANVLTF	TGTGCCAGCAGTGCGACAGGGGTGACCTTCTCTGGGGCCAACGTCCTGACTTTC
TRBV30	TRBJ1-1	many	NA	CAWSVRSSEAFF	TGTGCCTGGAGTGTACGAAGTTCTGAAGCTTTCTTT
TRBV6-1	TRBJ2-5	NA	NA	CASSELSGQKETQYF	TGTGCCAGCAGTGAATTAAGCGGGCAGAAAGAGACCCAGTACTTC
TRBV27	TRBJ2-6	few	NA	CASSSRTAHLSGANVLTF	TGTGCCAGCAGTTCACGGACAGCCCACCTCTCTGGGGCCAACGTCCTGACTTTC
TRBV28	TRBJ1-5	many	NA	CASSFSRDNQPQHF	TGTGCCAGCAGTTTTAGCAGGGACAATCAGCCCCAGCATTTT
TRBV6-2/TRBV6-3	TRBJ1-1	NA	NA	CASSYSRRTEAFF	TGTGCCAGCAGTTACTCCCGGCGGACTGAAGCTTTCTTT
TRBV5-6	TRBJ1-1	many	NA	CASSFRVAYTEAFF	TGTGCCAGCAGCTTCAGGGTCGCGTACACTGAAGCTTTCTTT
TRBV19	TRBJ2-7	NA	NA	CASSIQALSSYEQYF	TGTGCCAGTAGTATTCAAGCGTTGAGCTCCTACGAGCAGTACTTC
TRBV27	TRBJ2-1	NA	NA	CASSPRTAASYNEQFF	TGTGCCAGCAGTCCACGGACCGCTGCCTCGTACAATGAGCAGTTCTTC
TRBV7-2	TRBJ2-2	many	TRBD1	CASSLWTGKNTGELFF	TGTGCCAGCAGCTTATGGACAGGAAAGAACACCGGGGAGCTGTTTTTT
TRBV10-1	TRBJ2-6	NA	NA	CASSESGASGANVLTF	TGCGCCAGCAGTGAGTCGGGGGCCTCTGGGGCCAACGTCCTGACTTTC
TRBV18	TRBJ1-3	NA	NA	CASSPGGPGNTIYF	TGTGCCAGCTCGCCCGGGGGGCCCGGAAACACCATATATTTT
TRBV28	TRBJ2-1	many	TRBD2	CASSLFGLAGVVEQFF	TGTGCCAGCAGTTTATTCGGCCTAGCGGGAGTAGTCGAGCAGTTCTTC
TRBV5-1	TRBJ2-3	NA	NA	CASSLFSRITDTQYF	TGCGCCAGCAGCTTATTTAGTCGCATCACAGATACGCAGTATTTT
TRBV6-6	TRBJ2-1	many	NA	CASSFTSLAYNEQFF	TGTGCCAGCAGCTTTACTAGTTTAGCCTACAATGAGCAGTTCTTC
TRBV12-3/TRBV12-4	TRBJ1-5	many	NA	CASRGDNTNQPQHF	TGTGCCAGCAGGGGGGACAATACGAATCAGCCCCAGCATTTT
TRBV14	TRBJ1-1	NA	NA	CASSVYTSGTEAFF	TGTGCCAGCAGCGTATATACAAGTGGTACTGAAGCTTTCTTT
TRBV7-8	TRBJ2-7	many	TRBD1	CASSPGQGPSYEQYF	TGTGCCAGCAGCCCGGGACAGGGACCCTCCTACGAGCAGTACTTC
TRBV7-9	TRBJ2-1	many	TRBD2	CASSFSLAGDEQFF	TGTGCCAGCAGCTTTTCTTTGGCGGGAGATGAGCAGTTCTTC
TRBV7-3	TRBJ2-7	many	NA	CASSLTGDFSYEQYF	TGTGCCAGCAGCTTGACCGGGGACTTCTCCTACGAGCAGTACTTC
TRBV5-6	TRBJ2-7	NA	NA	CASRLELGKYEQYF	TGTGCCAGCAGACTAGAACTAGGGAAATACGAGCAGTACTTC
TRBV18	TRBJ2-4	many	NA	CASSPTWGNIQYF	TGTGCCAGCTCACCGACCTGGGGAAACATTCAGTACTTC
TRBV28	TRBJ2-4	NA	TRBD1	CASRDRGQRKDIQYF	TGTGCCAGCAGGGACAGGGGGCAGAGGAAAGACATTCAGTACTTC
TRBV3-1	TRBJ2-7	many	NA	CASREGSQDTYEQYF	TGTGCCAGCAGGGAGGGTAGCCAGGACACCTACGAGCAGTACTTC
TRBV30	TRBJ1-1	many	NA	CAWSPGNTEAFF	TGTGCCTGGAGTCCTGGGAACACTGAAGCTTTCTTT
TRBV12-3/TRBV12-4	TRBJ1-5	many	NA	CASSSRNQPQHF	TGTGCCAGCAGTTCAAGAAATCAGCCCCAGCATTTT
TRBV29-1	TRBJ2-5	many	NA	CSGVGNQETQYF	TGCAGCGGTGTCGGCAACCAAGAGACCCAGTACTTC